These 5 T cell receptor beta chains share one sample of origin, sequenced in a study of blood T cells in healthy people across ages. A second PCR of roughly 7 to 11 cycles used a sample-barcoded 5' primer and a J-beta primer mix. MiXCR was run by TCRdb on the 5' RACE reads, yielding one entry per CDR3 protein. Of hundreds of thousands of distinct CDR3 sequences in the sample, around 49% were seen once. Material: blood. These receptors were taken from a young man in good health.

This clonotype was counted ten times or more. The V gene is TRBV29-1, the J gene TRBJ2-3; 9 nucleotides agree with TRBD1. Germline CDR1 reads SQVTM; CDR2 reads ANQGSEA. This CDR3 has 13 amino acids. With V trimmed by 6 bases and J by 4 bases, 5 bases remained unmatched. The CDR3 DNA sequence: TGCAGCGTACGACAGGGGGTCGCAGATACGCAGTATTTT. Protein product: CSVRQGVADTQYF.

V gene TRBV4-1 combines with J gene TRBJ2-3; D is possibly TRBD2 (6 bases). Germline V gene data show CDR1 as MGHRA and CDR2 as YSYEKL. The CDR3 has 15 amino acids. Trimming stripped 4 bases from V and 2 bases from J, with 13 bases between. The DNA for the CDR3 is TGCGCCAGCAGCCGCGCTAGCGTGTCCACAGATACGCAGTATTTT. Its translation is CASSRASVSTDTQYF.

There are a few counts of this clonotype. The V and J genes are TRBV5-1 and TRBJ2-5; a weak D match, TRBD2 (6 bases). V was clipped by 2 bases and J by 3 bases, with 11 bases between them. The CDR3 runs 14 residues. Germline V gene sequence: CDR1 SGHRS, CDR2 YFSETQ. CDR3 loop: CASSFFGGKETQYF. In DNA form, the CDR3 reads TGCGCCAGCAGCTTCTTTGGGGGGAAAGAGACCCAGTACTTC. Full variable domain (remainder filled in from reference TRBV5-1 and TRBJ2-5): KAGVTQTPRYLIKTRGQQVTLSCSPISGHRSVSWYQQTPGQGLQFLFEYFSETQRNKGNFPGRFSGRQFSNSRSEMNVSTLELGDSALYLCASSFFGGKETQYFGPGTRLLVL.

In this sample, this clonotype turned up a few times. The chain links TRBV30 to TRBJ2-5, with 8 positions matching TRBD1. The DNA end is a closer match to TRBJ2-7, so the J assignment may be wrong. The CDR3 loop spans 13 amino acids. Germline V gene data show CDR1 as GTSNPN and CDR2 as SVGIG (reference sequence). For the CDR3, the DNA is TGTGCTCTGGACAGGGACAGCCGATACGAGCAGTACTTC. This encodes CALDRDSRYEQYF.

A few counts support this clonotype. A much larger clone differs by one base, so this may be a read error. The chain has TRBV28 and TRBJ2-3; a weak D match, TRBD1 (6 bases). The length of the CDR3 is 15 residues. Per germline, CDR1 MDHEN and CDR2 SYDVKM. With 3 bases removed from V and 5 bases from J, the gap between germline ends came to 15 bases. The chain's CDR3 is CASSFVSQGKDTQYF. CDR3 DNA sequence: TGTGCCAGCAGTTTTGTAAGCCAGGGGAAAGATACGCAGTATTTT.